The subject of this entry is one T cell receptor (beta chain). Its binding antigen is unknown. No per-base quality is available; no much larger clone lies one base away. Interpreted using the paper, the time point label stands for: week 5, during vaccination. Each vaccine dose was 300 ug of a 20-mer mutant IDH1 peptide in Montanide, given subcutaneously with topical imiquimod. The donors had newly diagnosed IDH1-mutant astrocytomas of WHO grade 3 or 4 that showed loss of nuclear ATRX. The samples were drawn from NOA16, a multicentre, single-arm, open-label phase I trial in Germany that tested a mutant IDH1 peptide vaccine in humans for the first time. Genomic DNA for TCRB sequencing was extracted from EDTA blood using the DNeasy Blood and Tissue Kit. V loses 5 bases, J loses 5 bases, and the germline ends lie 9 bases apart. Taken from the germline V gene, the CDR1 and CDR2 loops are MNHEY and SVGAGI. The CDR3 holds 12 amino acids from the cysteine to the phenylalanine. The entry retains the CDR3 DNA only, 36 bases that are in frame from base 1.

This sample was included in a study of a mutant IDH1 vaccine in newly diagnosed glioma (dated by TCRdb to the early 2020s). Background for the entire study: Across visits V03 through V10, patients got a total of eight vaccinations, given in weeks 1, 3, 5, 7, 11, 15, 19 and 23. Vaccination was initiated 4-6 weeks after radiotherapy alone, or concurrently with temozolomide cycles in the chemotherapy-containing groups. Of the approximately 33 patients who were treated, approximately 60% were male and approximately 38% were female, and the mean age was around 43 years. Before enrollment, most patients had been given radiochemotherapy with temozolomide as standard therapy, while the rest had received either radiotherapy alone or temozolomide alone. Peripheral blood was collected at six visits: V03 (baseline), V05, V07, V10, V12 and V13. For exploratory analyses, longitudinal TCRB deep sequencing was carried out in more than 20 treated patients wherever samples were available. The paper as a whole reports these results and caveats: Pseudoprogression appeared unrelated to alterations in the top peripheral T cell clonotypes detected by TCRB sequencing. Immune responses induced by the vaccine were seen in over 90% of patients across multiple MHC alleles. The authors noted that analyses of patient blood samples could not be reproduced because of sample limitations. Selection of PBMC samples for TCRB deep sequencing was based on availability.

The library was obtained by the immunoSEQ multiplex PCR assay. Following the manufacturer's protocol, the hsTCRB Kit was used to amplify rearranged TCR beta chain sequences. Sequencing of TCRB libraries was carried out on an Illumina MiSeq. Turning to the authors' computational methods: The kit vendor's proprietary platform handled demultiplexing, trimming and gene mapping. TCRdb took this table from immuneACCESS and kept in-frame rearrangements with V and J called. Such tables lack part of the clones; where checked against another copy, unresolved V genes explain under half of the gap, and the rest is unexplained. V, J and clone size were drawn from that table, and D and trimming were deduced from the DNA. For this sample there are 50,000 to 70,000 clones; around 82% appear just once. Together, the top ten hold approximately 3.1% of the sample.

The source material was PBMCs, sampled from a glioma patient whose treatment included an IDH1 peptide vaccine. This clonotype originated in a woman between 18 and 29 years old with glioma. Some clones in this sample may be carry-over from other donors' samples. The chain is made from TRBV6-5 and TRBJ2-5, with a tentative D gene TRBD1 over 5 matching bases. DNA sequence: TGTGCCAGCAGTACAGGTCGGGAGACCCAGTACTTC. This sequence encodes CASSTGRETQYF.